These 27 T cell receptor beta chains originate from one sample sequenced in a study of T cell clonality in common variable immunodeficiency. The data were produced by immunoSEQ multiplex PCR, yet TCRdb's version contains in-frame clones alone and is incomplete. Found here are roughly 60,000 clones, no singletons; the ten largest cover 1.6%. The sequenced sample was peripheral blood mononuclear cells. These receptors were obtained from a person aged 18 to 70 in good health.

This clone was counted at least ten times. Coverage ceases 3 residues before the CDR3 finishes, and the germline J gene fills in the end. The chain is built from TRBV5-4 and TRBJ2-5; a possible D gene is TRBD2 (5 bases). V was trimmed by 0 bases and J by 3 bases, leaving 6 bases between them. This CDR3 region has 13 residues. In germline, CDR1 is SGHNT, CDR2 YYREEE (reference sequence). The CDR3 bases that were read are TGTGCCAGCAGCTTGGCGGGGAAAGAGACC. Its translation: CASSLAGKET. Given in full, the CDR3 is CASSLAGKETQYF.

This clone was seen ten or more times. The read falls 3 residues short of the CDR3 end, and the missing part is taken from the germline J gene. The chain uses TRBV2 and TRBJ2-2, with 7 bases identical to TRBD2. The junction had 6 bases not matched to a gene; V was cut back by 4 bases and J by 4 bases. Germline V gene data show CDR1 as SNHLY and CDR2 as FYNNEI. This CDR3 contains 15 residues. CDR3: CASSAVLASTGELFF. CDR3 DNA (partial): TGTGCCAGCAGTGCCGTACTAGCGTCCACCGGGGAG.

The table lists this clone with many counts. The read finishes 3 residues shy of the CDR3 end, and the germline J gene is used to complete it. The genes are TRBV12-5 and TRBJ2-1; TRBD2 agrees at 11 bases. This CDR3 contains 14 residues. After removal of 6 bases from V and 7 bases from J, the junction contained 5 bases not matched to a gene. Looked up from germline, CDR1 is LGHNT and CDR2 is FRNRAP. The CDR3 region is CASGQLAGGNEQFF. CDR3 DNA (partial): TGTGCTAGTGGGCAATTAGCGGGAGGGAATGAG.

Many counts were recorded for this clone. The read terminates 3 residues ahead of where the CDR3 ends, so the germline J gene completes it. The rearrangement uses TRBV12-3 or TRBV12-4 and TRBJ2-2, with 10 nucleotides matching TRBD2. V lost 2 bases to trimming and J lost 2 bases; unmatched junction nucleotides: 8. This CDR3 has 18 amino acids. The CDR3 sequence: CASSLIYGLAENTGELFF. CDR3 bases read: TGTGCCAGCAGTTTAATATACGGACTAGCGGAAAACACCGGGGAG.

There are many counts of this clone. The CDR3 is cut off 3 residues early in the read; its end comes from the germline J gene. V is TRBV28 and J is TRBJ1-4; 7 bases agree with TRBD1. Germline-derived CDR1 and CDR2 are MDHEN and SYDVKM. The ends lost 2 bases at V and 4 bases at J; junction bases unmatched: 4. This CDR3 has 15 residues. This CDR3 reads CASSLVGQFNEKLFF. The covered CDR3 bases are TGTGCCAGCAGTTTAGTGGGACAGTTTAATGAAAAA. Variable domain in full (rest from reference TRBV28 and TRBJ1-4): DVKVTQSSRYLVKRTGEKVFLECVQDMDHENMFWYRQDPGLGLRLIYFSYDVKMKEKGDIPEGYSVSREKKERFSLILESASTNQTSMYLCASSLVGQFNEKLFFGSGTQLSVL.

There are a few counts of this clone. The read ends 3 residues early relative to the CDR3; the germline J gene fills the gap. V usage is TRBV7-6 and J usage is TRBJ2-7; 10 bases are a match to TRBD2. CDR1 and CDR2 (germline): SGHVS, FNYEAQ. The CDR3 loop spans 15 amino acids. The J segment lost 6 bases and the V segment lost 1 base, leaving 6 bases of the junction unmatched. The CDR3 spells CASSLGPVAGGEQYF. The CDR3 DNA, read in part, is TGTGCCAGCAGCTTAGGTCCTGTAGCGGGGGGCGAG.

In its sample, this clone was seen many times. The DNA ends 3 residues before the CDR3 does, and the rest of the CDR3 is filled in from the germline J gene. The chain uses TRBV30 and TRBJ2-5, with D perhaps matching TRBD2 (5 bases). V was clipped by 2 bases and J by 3 bases, with 7 bases between them. Germline V gene sequence: CDR1 GTSNPN, CDR2 SVGIG (reference sequence). The CDR3 totals 12 residues. The CDR3 bases that were read are TGTGCCTGGAGTCCAGCGGAAGAGACC. It codes for CAWSPAEET. The whole CDR3 region reads CAWSPAEETQYF.

Ten or more counts support this clone. Sequencing ends 3 residues short of the CDR3 end; the germline J gene provides the rest. The chain has TRBV18 and TRBJ2-7; 7 bases agree with TRBD1. Per germline, CDR1 KGHSH and CDR2 LQKENI. This CDR3 contains 14 residues. Losses at the gene ends were 3 bases for V and 5 bases for J; bases not matched to a gene: 7. CDR3 bases read: TGTGCCAGCTCACCGGGACAGTTAGGCGACGAG. Protein sequence: CASSPGQLGDE. The CDR3 as a whole reads CASSPGQLGDEQYF.

This clone was seen at least ten times. The sequenced fragment ends 3 residues before the CDR3 boundary, so the rest is inferred from the germline J gene. The chain joins TRBV5-1 to TRBJ2-7; D is ambiguous. V lost 1 base and J lost 3, with 11 bases in between. There are 14 residues in the CDR3. Germline CDR1 SGHRS, CDR2 YFSETQ. The sequenced part of the CDR3 DNA is TGCGCCAGCAGCTTGAGGAACGGGTACTACGAG. Amino acids: CASSLRNGYYE. In full, the CDR3 reads CASSLRNGYYEQYF.

This clone was recorded many times. The CDR3 is cut off 3 residues early in the read; its end comes from the germline J gene. The chain employs TRBV20-1 and TRBJ1-2; weak D call: TRBD1 (5 bases). V lost 0 bases, J lost 3 bases, and 11 bases lay in between. Germline-derived CDR1 and CDR2 are DFQATT and SNEGSKA (reference sequence). This CDR3 contains 14 residues. The CDR3 bases that were read are TGCAGTGCTAGAGAGCCGACAGCGTACTATGGC. The encoded protein is CSAREPTAYYG. The entire CDR3 protein reads CSAREPTAYYGYTF.

This clone was seen repeatedly, ten times or more. The read terminates 3 residues ahead of where the CDR3 ends, so the germline J gene completes it. The rearrangement joins TRBV7-4 to TRBJ2-7, with 8 bases lining up with TRBD2. Germline lookup yields CDR1 SGHVT and CDR2 SQSDAQ. The CDR3 spans 15 residues. The junction had 11 bases not matched to a gene; V was cut back by 5 bases and J by 5 bases. The CDR3 sequence: CASSTTGGVVHEQYF. The covered CDR3 bases are TGTGCCAGCAGCACCACGGGGGGGGTGGTTCACGAG.

This clone was seen many times. Read coverage stops 3 residues before the CDR3 terminus; the germline J gene supplies the remainder. The chain combines TRBV5-4 with TRBJ2-1, with D maybe TRBD1 (6 bases). V was shortened by 4 bases and J by 5 bases, with 13 bases between the two germline ends. Germline V gives CDR1 SGHNT, CDR2 YYREEE (reference sequence). This CDR3 has 14 residues. The CDR3 protein is CASSRSGQHNEQFF. The part of the CDR3 DNA that was read is TGTGCCAGCAGCCGCAGCGGACAGCACAATGAG.

This clone has a count of ten or more. CDR3 DNA (partial): TGCGCCAGCAGCTTGGGGACAGGGGGCTACGAG. Its translation: CASSLGTGGYE. The CDR3 as a whole reads CASSLGTGGYEQYF. The genes are TRBV5-1 and TRBJ2-7, with 10 bases lining up with TRBD1. The CDR3 end is not reached by the read, which stops 3 residues before it; the germline J gene fills it in. V was pared by 0 bases and J by 3 bases, with 0 bases of the junction left unmatched. Germline V lookup: CDR1 SGHRS, CDR2 YFSETQ. This CDR3 region has 14 residues.

Many counts were recorded for this clone. The missing CDR3 end, 3 residues past where the read stops, is filled in from the germline J gene. J is TRBJ1-2 and V is TRBV5-1, with TRBD1 as a possible D gene (5 bases). This CDR3 is 13 amino acids long. CDR1 and CDR2 (germline): SGHRS, YFSETQ. V dropped 0 bases and J dropped 6 bases, with 9 bases sitting between them. CDR3 in amino acids: CASSLGQKHGYTF. The DNA read from the CDR3 is TGCGCCAGCAGCTTGGGACAGAAACATGGC.

This clone was observed many times. The read halts 3 residues ahead of the CDR3 end, with the missing end drawn from the germline J gene. The chain links TRBV19 to TRBJ2-1, with D possibly being TRBD2 (5 bases). Trimming cost V 6 bases and J 9 bases, with 18 bases left between them. The length of the CDR3 is 14 residues. From germline, CDR1 is LNHDA and CDR2 SQIVND (reference sequence). Incomplete CDR3 DNA: TGTGCCAGTAGGGCCCTCCCTACTAGTGGTGAG. As protein: CASRALPTSGE. Given in full, the CDR3 is CASRALPTSGEQFF. The full variable domain, rest sourced from reference TRBV19 and TRBJ2-1, is DGGITQSPKYLFRKEGQNVTLSCEQNLNHDAMYWYRQDPGQGLRLIYYSQIVNDFQKGDIAEGYSVSREKKESFPLTVTSAQKNPTAFYLCASRALPTSGEQFFGPGTRLTVL.

This clone was counted ten times or more. The CDR3 loop reads CASSRISYEQYF. Incomplete CDR3 DNA: TGTGCCAGCAGCCGTATTTCCTACGAG. The chain is built from TRBV7-9 and TRBJ2-7; no clear D gene. The read is 3 residues too short to cover the CDR3 end, so that end is filled in from the germline J gene. Germline CDR1 is SEHNR and CDR2 is FQNEAQ (reference sequence). V lost 5 bases and J lost 1, with 6 bases in between. The CDR3 runs 12 residues.

There are many counts of this clone. The CDR3 sequence: CASSPGLANQETQYF. The CDR3 DNA, read in part, is TGTGCCAGCTCACCAGGCCTAGCGAACCAAGAGACC. The chain recombines TRBV18 with TRBJ2-5, with D perhaps TRBD2 (6 bases). Read coverage stops 3 residues before the CDR3 terminus; the germline J gene supplies the remainder. Germline CDR1 reads KGHSH; CDR2 reads LQKENI. The CDR3 consists of 15 residues. Trimming removed 2 bases from V and 0 bases from J, with 10 bases in between. The variable domain in full, with the rest retrieved from reference TRBV18 and TRBJ2-5, is NAGVMQNPRHLVRRRGQEARLRCSPMKGHSHVYWYRQLPEEGLKFMVYLQKENIIDESGMPKERFSAEFPKEGPSILRIQQVVRGDSAAYFCASSPGLANQETQYFGPGTRLLVL.

There are a few counts of this clone. The CDR3 extends 3 residues past the end of the read, so its final part is completed from the germline J gene. J is TRBJ2-7 and V is TRBV25-1, with D hard to call. Per the germline V gene, CDR1 is MGHDK and CDR2 is SYGVNS. V lost 8 bases and J lost 3, with 11 bases in between. This CDR3 spans 12 amino acids. CDR3 bases read: TGTGCCAGCTCCGGTTCTCTCTACGAG. Encoded protein: CASSGSLYE. The entire CDR3 protein is CASSGSLYEQYF.

This clone was counted many times. The read ends 3 residues shy of where the CDR3 ends; the end is completed using the germline J gene. Additional DNA sequences in this sample encode the identical CDR3. The chain couples TRBV5-6 to TRBJ1-2, with 7 nucleotides matching TRBD1. The CDR3 totals 12 residues. Germline loops: CDR1 SGHDT, CDR2 YYEEEE. The part of the CDR3 DNA that was read is TGTGCCAGCAGCCCGGGACAGTACGGC. Amino acids: CASSPGQYG. The CDR3 in its entirety is CASSPGQYGYTF.

The sample holds many counts of this clone. Read sequence stops 3 residues before the CDR3 end, and the germline J gene provides the missing end. The chain carries TRBV5-1 and TRBJ1-2; 10 bases fit TRBD1. The germline gives CDR1 SGHRS, CDR2 YFSETQ. V was pared by 2 bases and J by 7 bases, with 5 bases of the junction left unmatched. CDR3 length equals 14 residues. The sequenced part of the CDR3 DNA is TGCGCCAGCAGCTTCGGGACAGGGGAAGCTGGC. This sequence encodes CASSFGTGEAG. The CDR3 reads in full as CASSFGTGEAGYTF.

This clone was recorded at least ten times. The read gets to within 3 residues of the CDR3 end, and the germline J gene fills in the rest. The chain combines TRBV20-1 with TRBJ2-1, with TRBD2 matching over 10 bases. CDR1 is DFQATT and CDR2 is SNEGSKA in the germline V gene (reference sequence). The CDR3 is made up of 17 amino acids. The ends lost 0 bases at V and 0 bases at J; junction bases unmatched: 5. The CDR3 reads CSARDRASGSSYNEQFF. The DNA read from the CDR3 is TGCAGTGCTAGAGATCGGGCTAGCGGGAGCTCCTACAATGAG.

This clone was counted many times. The read falls 3 residues short of the CDR3 end, and the missing part is taken from the germline J gene. The gene calls are TRBV27 and TRBJ2-7, with D unresolved. This CDR3 is 14 amino acids long. Trimming removed 3 bases at V and 5 bases at J, with 14 bases between. CDR1 is MNHEY, CDR2 SMNVEV, per germline (reference sequence). The DNA read from the CDR3 is TGTGCCAGCAGTTTGTCTGGTAGATTCCACGAG. Amino acids: CASSLSGRFHE. The whole CDR3 reads CASSLSGRFHEQYF.

This clone was seen a few times. The read ends 3 residues shy of where the CDR3 ends; the end is completed using the germline J gene. The chain recombines TRBV7-2 with TRBJ2-6, with a weak D call TRBD1 (5 bases). This CDR3 has 18 residues. Between the trimmed V and J ends, which lost 0 bases and 0 bases, there was a span of 12 bases. In germline, CDR1 is SGHTA, CDR2 FQGNSA. The covered CDR3 bases are TGTGCCAGCAGCTTAGCAGGGGCCACCCCCTCTGGGGCCAACGTC. This encodes CASSLAGATPSGANV. The entire CDR3 is CASSLAGATPSGANVLTF.

This clone came up many times. The CDR3 end lies 3 residues beyond the end of the read and is filled in from the germline J gene. The gene calls are TRBV13 and TRBJ2-3; TRBD2 matches at 13 bases. The CDR3 contains 16 residues. The V gene end was trimmed by 3 bases and the J gene end by 3 bases; junction bases not matched to a gene: 3. Germline V gives CDR1 PRHDT, CDR2 FYEKMQ (reference sequence). CDR3 bases read: TGTGCCAGCAGCTTGGGACTAGCGGGAAAGACAGATACG. Its translation is CASSLGLAGKTDT. The entire CDR3 protein reads CASSLGLAGKTDTQYF.

This clone was seen ten or more times. The chain's CDR3 is CASSGGTVNEKLFF. Partial CDR3 DNA: TGCGCCAGCAGCGGAGGGACAGTTAATGAAAAA. The chain recombines TRBV5-1 with TRBJ1-4; 7 bases align to TRBD1. The read ends 3 residues before the CDR3 terminus; that terminus is restored from the germline J gene. CDR1 is SGHRS and CDR2 is YFSETQ in the germline V gene. The CDR3 is 14 residues long. V trimming: 4 bases; J trimming: 4 bases; junction bases outside the gene matches: 4.

Ten or more counts support this clone. CDR3 residues: CASSTQTYEQYF. The covered CDR3 bases are TGTGCCAGCAGCACACAAACCTACGAG. The gene calls are TRBV5-6 and TRBJ2-7; D gene unclear. The sequenced fragment ends 3 residues before the CDR3 boundary, so the rest is inferred from the germline J gene. Trimming took off 4 bases at V and 2 bases at J, with 7 bases between the two ends. Germline-derived CDR1 and CDR2 are SGHDT and YYEEEE. CDR3 length: 12 residues.

This clone was picked up many times. The sequence runs out 3 residues before the end of the CDR3; the remainder is reconstructed from the germline J gene. This rearrangement joins TRBV3-1 (or the pseudogene TRBV3-2) to TRBJ1-1, with D possibly being TRBD1 (6 bases). Germline V gene data show CDR1 as LGHDT and CDR2 as YNNKEL (reference sequence). The CDR3 sequence is 13 residues long. Trimming took off 1 base at V and 7 bases at J, with 10 bases between the two ends. The CDR3 bases that were read are TGTGCCAGCAGCCAAGTTCAGACAGGTGAA. Translation gives CASSQVQTGE. The full CDR3 protein reads CASSQVQTGEAFF.